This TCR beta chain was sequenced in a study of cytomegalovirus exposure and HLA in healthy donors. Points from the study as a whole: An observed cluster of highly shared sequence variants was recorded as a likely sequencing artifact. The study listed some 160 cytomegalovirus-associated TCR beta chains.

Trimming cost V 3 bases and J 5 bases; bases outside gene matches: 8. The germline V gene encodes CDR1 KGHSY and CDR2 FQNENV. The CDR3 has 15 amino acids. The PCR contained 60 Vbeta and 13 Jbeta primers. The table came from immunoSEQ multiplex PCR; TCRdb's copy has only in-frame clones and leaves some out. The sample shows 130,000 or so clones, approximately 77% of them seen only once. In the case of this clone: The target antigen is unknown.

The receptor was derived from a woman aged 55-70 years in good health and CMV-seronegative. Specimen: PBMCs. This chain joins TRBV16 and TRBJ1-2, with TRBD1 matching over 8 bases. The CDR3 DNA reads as TGTGCCAGCAGCCAGAACCGACAGGGGCCTTATGGCTACACCTTC. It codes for CASSQNRQGPYGYTF.